Shown below are 18 T cell receptor beta chains from a single sample sequenced in a study of response to subunit inactivated influenza vaccine. Via MiXCR, TCRdb re-called the RT-PCR reads, giving one row per CDR3 protein. The sample comprises almost 600,000 distinct CDR3 sequences, around 15% of which are singletons, and 11% rests with the top ten. The sample was PBMCs from blood, taken roughly 13 days after vaccination. The receptors originated from a middle-aged man who received an inactivated influenza vaccine.

The genes are TRBV12-3 or TRBV12-4 and TRBJ1-5, with D hard to call. Deletions cut 0 bases from V and 9 bases from J, with 15 bases between. The CDR3 length is 15 residues. The chain's CDR3 is CASSLAQARTGPQHF. The CDR3 nucleotides read TGTGCCAGCAGTTTAGCGCAGGCCAGGACTGGGCCCCAGCATTTT.

The chain is built from TRBV7-8 and TRBJ1-2, with D perhaps TRBD1 (5 bases). Germline lookup yields CDR1 SGHVS and CDR2 FQNEAQ. Trimming pared 2 bases from V and 8 bases from J, leaving 18 bases between. The CDR3 has 15 residues. The CDR3 sequence is CASSLIVRGDAGYTF. CDR3 in DNA: TGTGCCAGCAGCTTAATAGTGAGAGGGGATGCCGGCTACACCTTC.

There are a few counts of this clonotype. This sequence joins TRBV20-1 and TRBJ2-3, with D possibly TRBD1 on 6 matching bases. The V end lost 1 base, the J end lost 2 bases, and 10 bases lay between the germline ends. The CDR3 runs to 14 residues. Germline V gives CDR1 DFQATT, CDR2 SNEGSKA (reference sequence). DNA of the CDR3: TGCAGTGCTAGAGGACTGGGGGCCACAGATACGCAGTATTTT. This encodes CSARGLGATDTQYF.

Many counts were recorded for this clonotype. V usage is TRBV4-3 and J usage is TRBJ2-7; 7 nucleotides agree with TRBD1. V lost 1 base and J lost 4; bases outside the gene matches: 1. The CDR3 is made up of 13 amino acids. Looked up from germline, CDR1 is LGHNA and CDR2 is YSLEER. The CDR3 DNA reads as TGCGCCAGCAGCCAAGCACAGGGGTACGAGCAGTACTTC. Protein product: CASSQAQGYEQYF.

The chain employs TRBV18 and TRBJ1-4, with 8 bases that match TRBD1. CDR3 length equals 15 residues. Germline V lookup: CDR1 KGHSH, CDR2 LQKENI. V shed 1 base and J 8 bases; nucleotides not matched to a gene: 6. The CDR3 nucleotides read TGTGCCAGCTCACCACGGCAACAGGGGGGCGAAAAACTGTTTTTT. Its translation: CASSPRQQGGEKLFF.

A few counts support this clonotype. This chain connects TRBV6-1 to TRBJ1-2; D perhaps matches TRBD1 (5 bases). Trimming removed 5 bases from V and 4 bases from J, with 14 bases in between. The CDR3 totals 14 residues. Germline V CDR1 and CDR2: MNHNS, SASEGT. CDR3 sequence (DNA): TGTGCCAGCAGTCCCCGACCCGGGGGCTATGGCTACACCTTC. It translates to CASSPRPGGYGYTF.

This clonotype was found a few times. The chain joins TRBV5-6 to TRBJ2-1, with a tentative D call TRBD2 (6 bases). The V end was cut by 1 base, the J end by 10 bases, with 9 bases between. Germline CDR1 and CDR2: SGHDT and YYEEEE. The CDR3 contains 12 residues. The DNA of the CDR3 is TGTGCCAGCAGCTTGAGGCGGGGCGAGCAGTTCTTC. Its protein product is CASSLRRGEQFF. Variable domain in full (rest from reference TRBV5-6 and TRBJ2-1): DAGVTQSPTHLIKTRGQQVTLRCSPKSGHDTVSWYQQALGQGPQFIFQYYEEEERQRGNFPDRFSGHQFPNYSSELNVNALLLGDSALYLCASSLRRGEQFFGPGTRLTVL.

This clonotype turned up a few times. The chain combines TRBV5-6 with TRBJ2-7, with a tentative D call TRBD1 (6 bases). This CDR3 is 13 amino acids long. Deletions cut 3 bases from V and 3 bases from J, with 10 bases between. Germline lookup yields CDR1 SGHDT and CDR2 YYEEEE. The CDR3 region has the DNA TGTGCCAGCAGCTACCAGGGGATCTACGAGCAGTACTTC. It encodes CASSYQGIYEQYF.

This clonotype was seen a handful of times. V gene TRBV6-1 combines with J gene TRBJ1-6, with 7 bases fitting TRBD1. Germline loops: CDR1 MNHNS, CDR2 SASEGT. The CDR3 runs 15 residues. Germline trimming cut 8 bases from V and 4 bases from J; bases unmatched to any gene: 8. In DNA form, the CDR3 reads TGTGCCAGCGGCACTTCAGGGGGTTATAATTCACCCCTCCACTTT. This encodes CASGTSGGYNSPLHF.

The chain is built from TRBV6-2 or TRBV6-3 and TRBJ1-5, with 12 bases fitting TRBD1. Per germline, CDR1 MNHEY and CDR2 SVGEGT. This CDR3 comprises 17 residues. Trimming took 1 base from V and 7 from J; bases not matched to a gene: 8. CDR3 sequence: CASSYFGTGGRRQPQHF. The CDR3 coding sequence is TGTGCCAGCAGTTACTTCGGGACAGGGGGCAGGAGACAGCCCCAGCATTTT.

This chain uses TRBV3-1 with TRBJ1-2; D uncertain. Germline-derived CDR1 and CDR2 are LGHDT and YNNKEL (reference sequence). V was shortened by 1 base and J by 2 bases, with 17 bases between the two germline ends. The length of the CDR3 is 17 residues. CDR3 DNA: TGTGCCAGCAGCCAAGCTTCTATATACTTCTCCAACTATGGCTACACCTTC. Translating it yields CASSQASIYFSNYGYTF.

The chain has TRBV24-1 and TRBJ2-3, with TRBD1 matching 11 bases. This CDR3 region has 15 residues. Per the germline V gene, CDR1 is KGHDR and CDR2 is SFDVKD. With 9 bases clipped from V and 4 bases from J, the junction kept 8 bases outside the gene matches. Here the CDR3 DNA reads TGTGCCACCGGAGCAGGGGGACAGGGGGCAGATACGCAGTATTTT. Its translation: CATGAGGQGADTQYF.

V gene TRBV3-1 combines with J gene TRBJ1-1; D not certain. The length of the CDR3 is 15 residues. CDR1 and CDR2 (germline): LGHDT, YNNKEL (reference sequence). V was pared by 0 bases and J by 1 base, with 9 bases between. The CDR3 DNA is TGTGCCAGCAGCCAAGATGCCGGCACGAACACTGAAGCTTTCTTT. Encoded protein: CASSQDAGTNTEAFF.

DNA for the CDR3: TGTGCCAGCAGCTTATGGGCCGGGCGGGGCTACAATGAGCAGTTCTTC. It is translated as CASSLWAGRGYNEQFF. The chain recombines TRBV7-9 with TRBJ2-1, with D maybe TRBD2 (6 bases). Germline V lookup: CDR1 SEHNR, CDR2 FQNEAQ (reference sequence). The CDR3 runs to 16 residues. Trimming removed 2 bases at V and 3 bases at J, with 14 bases between.

This clonotype showed up just a few times. The chain couples TRBV4-1 to TRBJ1-5; the D gene is possibly TRBD1 (6 bases). Germline-derived CDR1 and CDR2 are MGHRA and YSYEKL. The CDR3 loop spans 13 amino acids. Trimming shortened V by 0 bases and J by 7 bases, and 7 bases separated the two germline ends. The CDR3 sequence is CASSQEGGQPQHF. The CDR3 bases are TGCGCCAGCAGCCAAGAGGGGGGCCAGCCCCAGCATTTT.

This clonotype appeared many times. The rearrangement joins TRBV28 to TRBJ1-5; D uncertain. The CDR3 is 17 residues long. Germline V gene data show CDR1 as MDHEN and CDR2 as SYDVKM. V lost 4 bases, J lost 6 bases, and 22 bases lay in between. The CDR3 nucleotides are TGTGCCAGCAGTTCGTTATCATCCGGACTTTTCACTCAGCCCCAGCATTTT. Amino acids: CASSSLSSGLFTQPQHF.

CDR3 loop: CATSAYGSYEQYF. CDR3 nucleotides: TGTGCCACCAGTGCGTACGGATCCTACGAGCAGTACTTC. This chain uses TRBV24-1 with TRBJ2-7; D is unresolved. The V and J ends lost 5 bases and 1 base respectively, with 8 bases between them. CDR3 length: 13 amino acids. Germline values: CDR1 KGHDR, CDR2 SFDVKD.

The chain employs TRBV5-1 and TRBJ1-6, with 8 bases identical to TRBD1. The CDR3 length is 15 residues. Germline V gene lookup returns CDR1 SGHRS and CDR2 YFSETQ. The junction had 5 bases not matched to a gene; V was cut back by 4 bases and J by 5 bases. The CDR3 here is CASSGGQGDNSPLHF. In nucleotides, the CDR3 is TGCGCCAGCAGCGGTGGACAGGGAGATAATTCACCCCTCCACTTT. Using reference TRBV5-1 and TRBJ1-6 for the parts outside the CDR3, the full variable domain is KAGVTQTPRYLIKTRGQQVTLSCSPISGHRSVSWYQQTPGQGLQFLFEYFSETQRNKGNFPGRFSGRQFSNSRSEMNVSTLELGDSALYLCASSGGQGDNSPLHFGNGTRLTVT.